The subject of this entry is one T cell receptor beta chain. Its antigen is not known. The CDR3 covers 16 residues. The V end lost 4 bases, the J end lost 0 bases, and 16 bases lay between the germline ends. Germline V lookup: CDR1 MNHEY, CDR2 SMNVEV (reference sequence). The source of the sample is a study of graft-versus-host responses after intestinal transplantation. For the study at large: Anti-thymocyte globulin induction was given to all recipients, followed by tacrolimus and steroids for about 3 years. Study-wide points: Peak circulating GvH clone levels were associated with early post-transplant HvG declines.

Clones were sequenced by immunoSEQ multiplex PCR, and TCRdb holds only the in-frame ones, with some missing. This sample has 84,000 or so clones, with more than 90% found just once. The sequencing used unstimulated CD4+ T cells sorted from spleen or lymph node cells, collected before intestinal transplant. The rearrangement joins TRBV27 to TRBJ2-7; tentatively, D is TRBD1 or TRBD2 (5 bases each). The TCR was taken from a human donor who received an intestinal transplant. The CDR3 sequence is CASSWGHVGSSYEQYF. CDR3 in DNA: TGTGCCAGCAGTTGGGGCCACGTAGGGAGCTCCTACGAGCAGTACTTC.